This T cell receptor beta chain originates from a study of beta chain features in type 1 diabetes. Study-level background: There was similarity between patients and healthy donors in age, gender and cell yields.

The whole isolated RNA underwent reverse transcription, so sequencing captured expressed TCRB transcripts. Only in-frame clones appear in the TCRdb table, and some are missing; sequencing was by immunoSEQ multiplex PCR. In the table there are 150,000 or so clones, 11% of which are singletons. This CDR3 contains 12 residues. From germline, CDR1 is SNHLY and CDR2 FYNNEI. Every participating donor gave one draw, a heparinised blood sample averaging about 116 mL. This clone showed up just a few times. This chain uses TRBV2 with TRBJ2-6; no clear D. The sequenced material came from central memory CD4+ T cells from blood. The receptor was derived from a man between 18 and 35 years old in good health. The CDR3 region has the DNA TGTGCATCATTCTCTGGGGCCAACGTCCTGACTTTC. It is translated as CASFSGANVLTF.